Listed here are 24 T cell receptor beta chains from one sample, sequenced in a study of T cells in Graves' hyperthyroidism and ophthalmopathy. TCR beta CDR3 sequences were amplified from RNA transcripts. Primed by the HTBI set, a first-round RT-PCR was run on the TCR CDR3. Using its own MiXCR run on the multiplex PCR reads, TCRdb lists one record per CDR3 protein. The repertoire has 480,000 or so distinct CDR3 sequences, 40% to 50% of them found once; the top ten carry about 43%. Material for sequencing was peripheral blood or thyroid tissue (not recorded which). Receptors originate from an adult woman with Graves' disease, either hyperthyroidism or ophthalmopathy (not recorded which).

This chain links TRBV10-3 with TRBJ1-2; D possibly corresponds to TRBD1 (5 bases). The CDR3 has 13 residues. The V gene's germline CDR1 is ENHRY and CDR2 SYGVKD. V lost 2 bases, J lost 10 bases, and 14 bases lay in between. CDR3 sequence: CAISEDSNYDYTF. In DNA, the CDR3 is TGTGCCATCAGTGAGGACAGTAACTACGACTACACCTTC.

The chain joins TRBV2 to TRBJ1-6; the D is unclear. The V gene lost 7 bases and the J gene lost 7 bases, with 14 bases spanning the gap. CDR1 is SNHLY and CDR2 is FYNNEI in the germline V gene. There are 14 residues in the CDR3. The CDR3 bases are TGTGCCAGCAAAATCGGCCTTTCGAATTCACCCCTCCACTTT. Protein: CASKIGLSNSPLHF.

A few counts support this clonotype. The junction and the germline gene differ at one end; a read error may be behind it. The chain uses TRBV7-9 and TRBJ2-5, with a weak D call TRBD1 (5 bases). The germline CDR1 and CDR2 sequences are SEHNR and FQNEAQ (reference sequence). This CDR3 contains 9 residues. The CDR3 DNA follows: TGTGCCAGCAGCTTAGCGGCAGGGTTC. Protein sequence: CASSLAAGF.

The CDR3 loop is CASSSGTAGDTEAFF. CDR3 DNA sequence: TGTGCCAGCAGCTCCGGGACAGCTGGGGACACTGAAGCTTTCTTT. This rearrangement joins TRBV7-2 to TRBJ1-1; 7 bases are a match to TRBD1. Germline V gives CDR1 SGHTA, CDR2 FQGNSA. V trimming: 4 bases; J trimming: 3 bases; junction bases outside the gene matches: 8. CDR3 length equals 15 residues. Variable domain in full (rest from reference TRBV7-2 and TRBJ1-1): GAGVSQSPSNKVTEKGKDVELRCDPISGHTALYWYRQSLGQGLEFLIYFQGNSAPDKSGLPSDRFSAERTGGSVSTLTIQRTQQEDSAVYLCASSSGTAGDTEAFFGQGTRLTVV.

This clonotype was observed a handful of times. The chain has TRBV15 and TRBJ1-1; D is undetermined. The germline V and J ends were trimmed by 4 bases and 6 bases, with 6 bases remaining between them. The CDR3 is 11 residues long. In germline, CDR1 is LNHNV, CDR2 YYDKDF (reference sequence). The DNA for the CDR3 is TGTGCCACCAGCATCTCAGCTGAAGCTTTCTTT. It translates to CATSISAEAFF.

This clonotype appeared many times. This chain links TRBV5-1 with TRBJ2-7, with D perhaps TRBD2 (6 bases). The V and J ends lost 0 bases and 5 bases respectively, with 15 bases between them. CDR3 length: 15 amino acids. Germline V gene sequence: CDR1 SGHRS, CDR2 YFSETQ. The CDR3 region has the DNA TGCGCCAGCAGCTTGGGATGGGGAGGCCAGGACGAGCAGTACTTC. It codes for CASSLGWGGQDEQYF. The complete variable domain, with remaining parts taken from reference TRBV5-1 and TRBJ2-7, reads KAGVTQTPRYLIKTRGQQVTLSCSPISGHRSVSWYQQTPGQGLQFLFEYFSETQRNKGNFPGRFSGRQFSNSRSEMNVSTLELGDSALYLCASSLGWGGQDEQYFGPGTRLTVT.

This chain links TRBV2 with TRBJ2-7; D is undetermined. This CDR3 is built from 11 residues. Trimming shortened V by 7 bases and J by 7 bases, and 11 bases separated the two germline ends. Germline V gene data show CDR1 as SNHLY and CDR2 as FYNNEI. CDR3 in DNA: TGTGCCAGCACCCTGGCCTGGGAGCAGTACTTC. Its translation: CASTLAWEQYF.

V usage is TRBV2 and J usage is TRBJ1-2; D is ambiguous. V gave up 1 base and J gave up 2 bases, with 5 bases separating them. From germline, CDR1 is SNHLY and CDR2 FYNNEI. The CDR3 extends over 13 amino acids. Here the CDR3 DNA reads TGTGCCAGCAGTGAAGACGCGAACTATGGCTACACCTTC. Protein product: CASSEDANYGYTF.

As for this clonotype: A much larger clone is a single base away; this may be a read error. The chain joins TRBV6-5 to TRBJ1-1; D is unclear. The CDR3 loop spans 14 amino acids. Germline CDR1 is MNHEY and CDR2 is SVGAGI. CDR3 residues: CASSYGYGDRVALF. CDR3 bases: TGTGCCAGCAGTTACGGGTACGGCGATCGAGTAGCTCTCTTT.

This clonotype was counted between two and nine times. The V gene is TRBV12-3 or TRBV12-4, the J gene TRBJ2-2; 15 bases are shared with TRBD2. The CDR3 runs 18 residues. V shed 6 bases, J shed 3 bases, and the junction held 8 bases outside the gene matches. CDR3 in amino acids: CASRTPGLAGGDTGELFF. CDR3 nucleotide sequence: TGTGCCAGCAGAACTCCCGGACTAGCGGGAGGGGACACCGGGGAGCTGTTTTTT.

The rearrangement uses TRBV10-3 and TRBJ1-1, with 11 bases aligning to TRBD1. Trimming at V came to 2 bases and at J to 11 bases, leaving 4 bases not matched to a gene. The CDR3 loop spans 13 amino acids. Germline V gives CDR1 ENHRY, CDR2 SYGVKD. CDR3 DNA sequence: TGTGCCATCAGTGAGAGGACAGGGGGCTCGGCTTTCTTT. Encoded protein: CAISERTGGSAFF.

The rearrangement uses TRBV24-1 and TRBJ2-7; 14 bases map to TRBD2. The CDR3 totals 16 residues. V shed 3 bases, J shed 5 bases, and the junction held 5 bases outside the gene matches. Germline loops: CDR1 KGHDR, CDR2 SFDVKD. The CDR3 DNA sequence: TGTGCCACCAGTGATACGACTAGCGGGAGGGCCGACGAGCAGTACTTC. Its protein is CATSDTTSGRADEQYF.

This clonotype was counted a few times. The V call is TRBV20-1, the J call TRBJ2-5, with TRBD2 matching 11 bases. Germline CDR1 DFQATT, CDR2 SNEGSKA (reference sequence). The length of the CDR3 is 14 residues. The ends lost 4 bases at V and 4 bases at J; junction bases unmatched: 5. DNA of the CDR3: TGCAGTGCTATCACTAGCGGGAGTGCAGAGACCCAGTACTTC. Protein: CSAITSGSAETQYF.

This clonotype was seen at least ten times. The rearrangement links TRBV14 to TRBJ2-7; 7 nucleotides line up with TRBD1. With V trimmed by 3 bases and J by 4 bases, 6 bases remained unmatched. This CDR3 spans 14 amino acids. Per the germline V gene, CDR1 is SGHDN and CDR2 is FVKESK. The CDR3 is CASSHGQVRYEQYF. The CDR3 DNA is TGTGCCAGCAGCCATGGACAGGTCAGGTACGAGCAGTACTTC.

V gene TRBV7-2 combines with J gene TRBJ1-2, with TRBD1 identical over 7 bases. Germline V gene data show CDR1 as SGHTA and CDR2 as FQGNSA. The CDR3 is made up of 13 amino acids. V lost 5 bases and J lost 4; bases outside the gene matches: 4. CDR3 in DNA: TGTGCCAGCAGCACAGACAGGGTCTATGGCTACACCTTC. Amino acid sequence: CASSTDRVYGYTF.

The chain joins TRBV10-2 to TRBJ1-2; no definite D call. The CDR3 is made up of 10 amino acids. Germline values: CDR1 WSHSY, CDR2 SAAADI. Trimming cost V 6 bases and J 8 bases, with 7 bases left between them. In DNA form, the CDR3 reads TGCGCCAGCAGGGTACAGGGCTACACCTTC. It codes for CASRVQGYTF.

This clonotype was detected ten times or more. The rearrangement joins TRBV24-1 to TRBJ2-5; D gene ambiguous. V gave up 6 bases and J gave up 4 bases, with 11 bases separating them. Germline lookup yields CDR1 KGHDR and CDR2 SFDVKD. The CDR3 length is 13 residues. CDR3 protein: CATSQRVSETQYF. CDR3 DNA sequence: TGTGCCACCAGTCAAAGGGTGTCAGAGACCCAGTACTTC.

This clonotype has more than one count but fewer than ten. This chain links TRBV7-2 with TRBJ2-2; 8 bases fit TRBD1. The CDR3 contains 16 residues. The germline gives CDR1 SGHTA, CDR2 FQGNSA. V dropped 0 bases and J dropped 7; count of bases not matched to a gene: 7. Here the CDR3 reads CASSLARQGFGGELFF. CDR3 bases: TGTGCCAGCAGCTTAGCAAGACAGGGGTTCGGCGGGGAGCTGTTTTTT. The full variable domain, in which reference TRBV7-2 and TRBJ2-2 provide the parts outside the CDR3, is GAGVSQSPSNKVTEKGKDVELRCDPISGHTALYWYRQSLGQGLEFLIYFQGNSAPDKSGLPSDRFSAERTGGSVSTLTIQRTQQEDSAVYLCASSLARQGFGGELFFGEGSRLTVL.

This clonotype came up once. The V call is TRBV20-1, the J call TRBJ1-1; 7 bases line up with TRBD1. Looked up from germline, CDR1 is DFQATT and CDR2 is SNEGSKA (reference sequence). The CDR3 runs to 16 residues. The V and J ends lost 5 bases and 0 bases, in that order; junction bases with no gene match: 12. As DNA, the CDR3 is TGCAGTGCTCGCACGGGGACAGCTCTTATGAACACTGAAGCTTTCTTT. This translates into CSARTGTALMNTEAFF.

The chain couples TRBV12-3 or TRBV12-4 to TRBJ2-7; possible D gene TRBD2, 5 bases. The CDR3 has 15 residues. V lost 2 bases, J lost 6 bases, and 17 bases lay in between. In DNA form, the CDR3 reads TGTGCCAGCAGTTTACCCCCCCCCCCGAGCGGCGAGCAGTACTTC. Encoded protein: CASSLPPPPSGEQYF.

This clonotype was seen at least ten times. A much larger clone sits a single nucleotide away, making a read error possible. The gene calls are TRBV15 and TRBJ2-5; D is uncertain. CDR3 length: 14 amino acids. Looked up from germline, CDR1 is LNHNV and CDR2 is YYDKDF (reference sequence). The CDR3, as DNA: TGTGCCACCAGCGGAGATCGGACCCAAGAGACCCAGTACTTC. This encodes CATSGDRTQETQYF. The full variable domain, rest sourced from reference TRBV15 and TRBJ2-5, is DAMVIQNPRYQVTQFGKPVTLSCSQTLNHNVMYWYQQKSSQAPKLLFHYYDKDFNNEADTPDNFQSRRPNTSFCFLDIRSPGLGDTAMYLCATSGDRTQETQYFGPGTRLLVL.

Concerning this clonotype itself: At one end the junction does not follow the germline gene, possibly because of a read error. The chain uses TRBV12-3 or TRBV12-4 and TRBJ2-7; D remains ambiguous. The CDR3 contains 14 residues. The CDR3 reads CASSLVGVSYGQYF. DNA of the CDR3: TGTGCCAGCAGTTTAGTGGGTGTTTCCTACGGGCAGTACTTC.

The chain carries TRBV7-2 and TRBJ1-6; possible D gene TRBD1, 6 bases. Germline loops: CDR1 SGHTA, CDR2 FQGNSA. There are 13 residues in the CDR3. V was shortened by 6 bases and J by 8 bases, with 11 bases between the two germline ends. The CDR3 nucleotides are TGTGCCAGCAGGCAACCAGGGGATTCACCCCTCCACTTT. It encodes CASRQPGDSPLHF.

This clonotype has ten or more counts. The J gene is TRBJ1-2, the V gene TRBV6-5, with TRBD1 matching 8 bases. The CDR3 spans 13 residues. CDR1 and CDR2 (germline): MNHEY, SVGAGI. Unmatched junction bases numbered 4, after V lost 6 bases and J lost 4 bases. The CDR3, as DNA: TGTGCCAGCAGGCCAACAGGGGGCTATGGCTACACCTTC. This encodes CASRPTGGYGYTF.